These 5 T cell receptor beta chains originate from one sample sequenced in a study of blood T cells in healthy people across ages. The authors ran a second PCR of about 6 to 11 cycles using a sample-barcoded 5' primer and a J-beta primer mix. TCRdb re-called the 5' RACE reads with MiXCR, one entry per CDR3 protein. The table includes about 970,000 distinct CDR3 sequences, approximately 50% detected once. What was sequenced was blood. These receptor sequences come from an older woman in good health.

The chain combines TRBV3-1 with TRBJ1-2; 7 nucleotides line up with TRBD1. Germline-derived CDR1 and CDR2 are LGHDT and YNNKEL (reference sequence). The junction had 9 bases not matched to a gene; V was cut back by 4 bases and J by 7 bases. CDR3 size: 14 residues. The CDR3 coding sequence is TGTGCCAGCAGCCCGAGACAGGGAAATAGTGGCTACACCTTC. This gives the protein CASSPRQGNSGYTF.

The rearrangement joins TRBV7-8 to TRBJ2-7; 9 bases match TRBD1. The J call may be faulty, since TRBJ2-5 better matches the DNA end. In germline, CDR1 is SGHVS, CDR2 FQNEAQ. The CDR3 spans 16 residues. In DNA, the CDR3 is TGTGCCAGCAGCTTGTGGCCGGGACAGGGATGGGAGACCCAGTACTTC. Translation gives CASSLWPGQGWETQYF.

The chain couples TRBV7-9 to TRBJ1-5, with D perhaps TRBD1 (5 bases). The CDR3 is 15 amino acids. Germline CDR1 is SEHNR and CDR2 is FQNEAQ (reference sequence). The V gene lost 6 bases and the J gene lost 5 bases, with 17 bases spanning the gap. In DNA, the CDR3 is TGTGCCAGCAGTCAGGGCGGCGCCCGGCATCAGCCCCAGCATTTT. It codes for CASSQGGARHQPQHF.

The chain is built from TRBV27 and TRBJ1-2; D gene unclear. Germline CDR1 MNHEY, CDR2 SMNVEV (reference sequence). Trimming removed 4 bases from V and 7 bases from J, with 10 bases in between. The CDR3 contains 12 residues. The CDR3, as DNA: TGTGCCAGCAGTTCAGAAATTGGTGGCTACACCTTC. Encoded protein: CASSSEIGGYTF.

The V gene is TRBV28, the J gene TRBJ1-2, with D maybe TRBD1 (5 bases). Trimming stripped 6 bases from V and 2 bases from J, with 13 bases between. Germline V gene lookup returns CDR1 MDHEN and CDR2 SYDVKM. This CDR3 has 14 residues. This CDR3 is CASRHGATNYGYTF. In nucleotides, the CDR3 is TGTGCCAGCAGGCACGGGGCGACGAACTATGGCTACACCTTC.